This T cell receptor (beta chain) was recovered during a study of T cell responses to AZD1222 COVID-19 vaccine. Background on the study: The analysis combined second doses at about 4 or about 12 weeks.

Method: immunoSEQ multiplex PCR; TCRdb's copy keeps in-frame clones and lacks some. The profile shows 120,000 or so clones, around 92% of them singletons. Of note for this clone: No antigen is known for it.

Study-level points and caveats: Researchers took repertoire samples only after the peak T cell response had come. White British people made up most donors, females outnumbered males, and clonal diversity was possibly underestimated. Spike-specific TCR breadth and depth both grew after two AZD1222 doses.

Sequencing was performed on peripheral blood, taken on day 0 of AZD1222 vaccination. The sequence derives from an adult in good health.

CDR3 sequence (DNA): TGTGCCAGTAGTCCCCTAGGTCTAACTCCCGGGACGGAACTCTACGAGCAGTACTTC. Its translation: CASSPLGLTPGTELYEQYF. This chain uses TRBV19 with TRBJ2-7; either TRBD1 or TRBD2 may supply D (5 bases each). The V and J ends lost 5 bases and 3 bases respectively, with 29 bases between them. CDR3 length equals 19 residues. The V gene's germline CDR1 is LNHDA and CDR2 SQIVND (reference sequence).